The next 7 T cell receptor beta chains were all read from a single sample in a study of OX40 agonist ivuxolimab in advanced cancers. TCRdb's copy holds only in-frame clones and misses some; the assay was immunoSEQ multiplex PCR. Among around 62,000 clones listed, roughly nine tenths were seen once. This specimen was CD4+ or CD8+ T cells sorted from blood, taken in a trial of the OX40 agonist ivuxolimab. The receptors shown here come from an adult with an advanced solid tumor such as melanoma, head and neck, liver or kidney cancer.

The chain recombines TRBV18 with TRBJ1-1; weak D call: TRBD1 (5 bases). Trimming took 0 bases from V and 5 from J, leaving 7 bases between them. The CDR3 runs to 13 residues. Per the germline V gene, CDR1 is KGHSH and CDR2 is LQKENI. CDR3 amino acids: CASSPPRTTEAFF. In nucleotides, the CDR3 is TGTGCCAGCTCACCACCAAGGACAACTGAAGCTTTCTTT.

This clone was picked up a small number of times. The rearrangement joins TRBV4-1 to TRBJ2-7; TRBD2 aligns across 10 bases. V shed 6 bases, J shed 0 bases, and the junction held 5 bases outside the gene matches. The germline V gene encodes CDR1 MGHRA and CDR2 YSYEKL. The CDR3 spans 15 residues. The CDR3 sequence: CASRQLAGISYEQYF. CDR3 DNA: TGCGCCAGCAGACAACTAGCGGGGATCTCCTACGAGCAGTACTTC.

This clone was observed a few times. J is TRBJ1-6 and V is TRBV5-7; maybe TRBD1 (5 bases). TRBV5-7 is annotated as an ORF whose role is uncertain. Deletions cut 7 bases from V and 8 bases from J, with 10 bases between. This CDR3 has 12 amino acids. CDR3 nucleotide sequence: TGTGCCAGCGTAGGGGCTGATTCACCCCTCCACTTT. Amino acid sequence: CASVGADSPLHF.

The V call is TRBV27, the J call TRBJ1-1; TRBD1 is a possible D gene (5 bases). The V end lost 5 bases, the J end lost 0 bases, and 13 bases lay between the germline ends. The CDR3 runs 15 residues. Per the germline V gene, CDR1 is MNHEY and CDR2 is SMNVEV (reference sequence). The DNA for the CDR3 is TGTGCCAGCAGTAGCAGGGTTTCGTTGAACACTGAAGCTTTCTTT. Its translation: CASSSRVSLNTEAFF.

The genes are TRBV6-5 and TRBJ1-1, with D tentatively TRBD1 (6 bases). The germline V gene encodes CDR1 MNHEY and CDR2 SVGAGI. V was cut by 7 bases and J by 12 bases, with 21 bases left in between. The CDR3 length is 13 residues. DNA for the CDR3: TGTGCCAGCACTCTGAATGTTGGGGGCGAAACTTTCTTT. It yields the protein CASTLNVGGETFF.

J is TRBJ2-3 and V is TRBV4-1, with D possibly being TRBD2 (6 bases). The CDR3 is 18 amino acids. Trimming removed 0 bases from V and 0 bases from J, with 16 bases in between. The V gene's germline CDR1 is MGHRA and CDR2 YSYEKL. The CDR3 DNA is TGCGCCAGCAGCCAAGAAACCCCCGGAGGGACTAGCACAGATACGCAGTATTTT. This sequence encodes CASSQETPGGTSTDTQYF.

This clone appeared a single time. The CDR3 nucleotides read TGTGCTTCGGGCCCGAACCAAGAGACCCAGTACTTC. Encoded protein: CASGPNQETQYF. V gene TRBV30 combines with J gene TRBJ2-5; the D is unclear. This CDR3 has 12 residues. CDR1 is GTSNPN and CDR2 is SVGIG in the germline V gene (reference sequence).